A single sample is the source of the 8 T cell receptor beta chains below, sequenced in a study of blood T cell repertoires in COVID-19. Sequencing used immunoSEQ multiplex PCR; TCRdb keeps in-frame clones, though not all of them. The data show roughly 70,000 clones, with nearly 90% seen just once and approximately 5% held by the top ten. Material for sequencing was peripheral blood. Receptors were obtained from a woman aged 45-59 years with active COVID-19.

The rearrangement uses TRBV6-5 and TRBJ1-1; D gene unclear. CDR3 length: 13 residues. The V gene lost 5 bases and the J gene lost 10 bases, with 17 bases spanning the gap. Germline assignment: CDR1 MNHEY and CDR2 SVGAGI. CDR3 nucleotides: TGTGCCAGCAGTCGACCAACGGGAGACTCAGCTTTCTTT. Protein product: CASSRPTGDSAFF.

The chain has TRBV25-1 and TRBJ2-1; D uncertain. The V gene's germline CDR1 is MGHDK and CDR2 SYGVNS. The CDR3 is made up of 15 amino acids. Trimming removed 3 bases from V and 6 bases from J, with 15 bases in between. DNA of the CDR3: TGTGCCAGCAGTGATGTCTGGCAAATAAGCAATGAGCAGTTCTTC. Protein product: CASSDVWQISNEQFF.

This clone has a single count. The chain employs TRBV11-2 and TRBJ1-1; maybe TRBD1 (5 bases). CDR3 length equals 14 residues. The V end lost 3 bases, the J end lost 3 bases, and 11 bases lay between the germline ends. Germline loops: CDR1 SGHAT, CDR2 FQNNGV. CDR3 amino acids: CASSFSPGDTEAFF. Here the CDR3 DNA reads TGTGCCAGCAGCTTTTCCCCGGGGGACACTGAAGCTTTCTTT. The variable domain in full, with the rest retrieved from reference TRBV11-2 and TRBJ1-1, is EAGVAQSPRYKIIEKRQSVAFWCNPISGHATLYWYQQILGQGPKLLIQFQNNGVVDDSQLPKDRFSAERLKGVDSTLKIQPAKLEDSAVYLCASSFSPGDTEAFFGQGTRLTVV.

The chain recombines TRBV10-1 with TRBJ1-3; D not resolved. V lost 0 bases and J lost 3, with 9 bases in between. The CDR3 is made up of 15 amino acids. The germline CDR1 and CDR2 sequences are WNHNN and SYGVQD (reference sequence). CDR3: CASSESGRRGNTIYF. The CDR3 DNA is TGCGCCAGCAGTGAGTCGGGCCGACGTGGAAACACCATATATTTT.

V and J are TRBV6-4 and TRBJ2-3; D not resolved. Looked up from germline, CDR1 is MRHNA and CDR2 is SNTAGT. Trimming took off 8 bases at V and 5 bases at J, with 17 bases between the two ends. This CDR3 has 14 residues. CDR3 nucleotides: TGTGCCAGCCCGAAAGGTCGGCGCGGAGATACGCAGTATTTT. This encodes CASPKGRRGDTQYF.

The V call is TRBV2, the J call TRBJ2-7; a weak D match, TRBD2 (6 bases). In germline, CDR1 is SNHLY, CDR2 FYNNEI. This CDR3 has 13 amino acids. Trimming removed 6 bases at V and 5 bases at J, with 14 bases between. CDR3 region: CASSPTGANEQYF. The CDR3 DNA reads TGTGCCAGCAGCCCTACGGGAGCCAACGAGCAGTACTTC.

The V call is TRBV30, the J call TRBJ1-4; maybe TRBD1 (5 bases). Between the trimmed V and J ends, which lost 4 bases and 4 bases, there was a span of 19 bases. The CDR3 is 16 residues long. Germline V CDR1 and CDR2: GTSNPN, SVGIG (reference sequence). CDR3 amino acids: CAWTDGAGEGNEKLFF. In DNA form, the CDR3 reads TGTGCCTGGACCGACGGGGCCGGGGAGGGTAATGAAAAACTGTTTTTT. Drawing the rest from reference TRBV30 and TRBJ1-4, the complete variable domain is SQTIHQWPATLVQPVGSPLSLECTVEGTSNPNLYWYRQAAGRGLQLLFYSVGIGQISSEVPQNLSASRPQDRQFILSSKKLLLSDSGFYLCAWTDGAGEGNEKLFFGSGTQLSVL.

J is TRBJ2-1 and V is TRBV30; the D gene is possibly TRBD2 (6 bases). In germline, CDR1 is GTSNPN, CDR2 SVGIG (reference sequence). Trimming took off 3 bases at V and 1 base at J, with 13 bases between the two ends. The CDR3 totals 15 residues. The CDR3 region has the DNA TGTGCCTGGAGAAACGGGAGAATGTCCTACAATGAGCAGTTCTTC. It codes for CAWRNGRMSYNEQFF.